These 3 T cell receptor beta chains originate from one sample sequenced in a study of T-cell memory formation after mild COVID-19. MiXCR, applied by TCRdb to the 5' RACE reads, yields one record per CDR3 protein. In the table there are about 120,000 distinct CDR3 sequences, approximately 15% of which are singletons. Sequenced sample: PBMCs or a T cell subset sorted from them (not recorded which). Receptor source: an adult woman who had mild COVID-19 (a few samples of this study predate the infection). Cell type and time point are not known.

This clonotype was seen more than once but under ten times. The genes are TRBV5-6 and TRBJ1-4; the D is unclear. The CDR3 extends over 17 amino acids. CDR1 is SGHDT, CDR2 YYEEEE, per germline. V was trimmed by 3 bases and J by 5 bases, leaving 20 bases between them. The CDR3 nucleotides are TGTGCCAGCAGCTCGTACCGATATGACACGTTAAATGAAAAACTGTTTTTT. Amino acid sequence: CASSSYRYDTLNEKLFF.

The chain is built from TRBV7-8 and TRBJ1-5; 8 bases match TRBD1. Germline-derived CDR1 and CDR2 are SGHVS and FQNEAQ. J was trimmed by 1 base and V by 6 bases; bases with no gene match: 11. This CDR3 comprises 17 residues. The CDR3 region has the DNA TGTGCCAGCAGTTCGGACAGGGCCGGGGAGAGCAATCAGCCCCAGCATTTT. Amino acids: CASSSDRAGESNQPQHF.

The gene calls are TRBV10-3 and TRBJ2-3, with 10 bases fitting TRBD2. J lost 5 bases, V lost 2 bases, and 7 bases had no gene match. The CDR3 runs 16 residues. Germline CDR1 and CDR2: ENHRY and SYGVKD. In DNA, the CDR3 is TGTGCCATCAGTGAGCGTCTAGCGGGAGTGATAGATACGCAGTATTTT. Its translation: CAISERLAGVIDTQYF.